These 8 T cell receptor beta chains came from one sample sequenced in a study of cytomegalovirus exposure and HLA in healthy donors (dated by TCRdb to the late 2010s). Libraries were constructed by the immunoSEQ multiplex PCR assay. For the multiplex PCR, a mixture combining 60 forward primers for TCR Vbeta segments and 13 reverse primers for TCR Jbeta segments was used. TCRdb obtained this table from immuneACCESS and retained in-frame rearrangements with V and J assigned. These tables miss some clones; where compared with another copy, unresolved V genes account for less than half of the shortfall, and the remainder is unexplained. Per the sample table, the count is approximately 51,000 clones. The ten largest account for roughly 26% of the sample. The material sequenced was PBMCs. These receptors were collected from a man in his forties in good health and CMV-seropositive.

This rearrangement joins TRBV11-2 to TRBJ2-1; 8 bases match TRBD2. V dropped 3 bases and J dropped 7; count of bases not matched to a gene: 8. The CDR3 is made up of 15 amino acids. Germline CDR1 is SGHAT and CDR2 is FQNNGV. DNA for the CDR3: TGTGCCAGCAGCTTCTTAGCGGGGACCTTGAATGAGCAGTTCTTC. Its protein is CASSFLAGTLNEQFF.

This chain joins TRBV29-1 and TRBJ2-1; TRBD2 aligns across 9 bases. This CDR3 comprises 16 residues. CDR1 and CDR2 from the germline V gene are SQVTM and ANQGSEA. V shed 1 base and J 5 bases; nucleotides not matched to a gene: 9. Here the CDR3 reads CSVEGGLAHIHNEQFF. The CDR3 DNA is TGCAGCGTTGAAGGCGGACTAGCGCATATCCACAATGAGCAGTTCTTC.

V gene TRBV28 combines with J gene TRBJ1-2; 7 bases fit TRBD1. CDR1 and CDR2 from the germline V gene are MDHEN and SYDVKM. CDR3 length: 13 residues. The V gene end was trimmed by 5 bases and the J gene end by 8 bases; junction bases not matched to a gene: 8. This chain's CDR3 is CASSHGQARGYTF. CDR3 bases: TGTGCCAGCAGTCATGGACAGGCTAGGGGCTACACCTTC.

The chain couples TRBV6-5 to TRBJ2-7, with 13 bases fitting TRBD2. Trimming removed 0 bases from V and 6 bases from J; junction bases left unmatched: 2. This CDR3 spans 15 amino acids. Looked up from germline, CDR1 is MNHEY and CDR2 is SVGAGI. CDR3 DNA: TGTGCCAGCAGTTACTCCGGACTAGCGGGAGTCGAGCAGTACTTC. This encodes CASSYSGLAGVEQYF.

The chain couples TRBV6-5 to TRBJ2-2; 10 nucleotides match TRBD2. The V gene's germline CDR1 is MNHEY and CDR2 SVGAGI. The CDR3 spans 15 residues. V was clipped by 5 bases and J by 4 bases; unmatched bases: 4. As DNA, the CDR3 is TGTGCCAGCAGTCCTCTAGCGGGAGTCACCGGGGAGCTGTTTTTT. Its protein product is CASSPLAGVTGELFF.

This chain uses TRBV5-4 with TRBJ2-3, with 12 nucleotides matching TRBD2. This CDR3 has 17 amino acids. V was clipped by 1 base and J by 2 bases; unmatched bases: 5. CDR1 is SGHNT and CDR2 is YYREEE in the germline V gene (reference sequence). This chain's CDR3 is CASSLRLAGGPTDTQYF. The CDR3 DNA sequence: TGTGCCAGCAGCTTGCGCCTAGCGGGAGGGCCCACAGATACGCAGTATTTT.

The rearrangement links TRBV2 to TRBJ1-5; TRBD1 agrees at 8 bases. The CDR3 spans 13 residues. V lost 7 bases and J lost 7; bases outside the gene matches: 6. CDR1 is SNHLY and CDR2 is FYNNEI in the germline V gene. The CDR3, as DNA: TGTGCCAGCACAGAGGACAGGGAGCAGCCCCAGCATTTT. Its translation is CASTEDREQPQHF.

The rearrangement uses TRBV28 and TRBJ1-1; tentative D call: TRBD1 (6 bases). The germline gives CDR1 MDHEN, CDR2 SYDVKM. The CDR3 is 15 residues long. The V and J ends lost 6 bases and 3 bases respectively, with 17 bases between them. CDR3 in DNA: TGTGCCAGCAGGTCGACAGGTTTCTCTCACACTGAAGCTTTCTTT. Its protein product is CASRSTGFSHTEAFF.